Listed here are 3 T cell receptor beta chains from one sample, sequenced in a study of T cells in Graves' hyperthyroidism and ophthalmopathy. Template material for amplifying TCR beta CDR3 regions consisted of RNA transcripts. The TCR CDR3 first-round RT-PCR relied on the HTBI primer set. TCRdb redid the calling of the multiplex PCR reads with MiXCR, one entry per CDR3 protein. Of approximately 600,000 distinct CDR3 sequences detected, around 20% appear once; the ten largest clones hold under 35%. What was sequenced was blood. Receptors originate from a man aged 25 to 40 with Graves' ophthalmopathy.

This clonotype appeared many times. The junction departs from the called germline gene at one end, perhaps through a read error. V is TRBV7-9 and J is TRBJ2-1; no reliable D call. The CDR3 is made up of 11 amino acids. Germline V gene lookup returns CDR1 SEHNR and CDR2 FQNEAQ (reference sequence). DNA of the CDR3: TGCCTTAGGAGCTCCTACAATGAGCAGTTCTTC. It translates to CLRSSYNEQFF.

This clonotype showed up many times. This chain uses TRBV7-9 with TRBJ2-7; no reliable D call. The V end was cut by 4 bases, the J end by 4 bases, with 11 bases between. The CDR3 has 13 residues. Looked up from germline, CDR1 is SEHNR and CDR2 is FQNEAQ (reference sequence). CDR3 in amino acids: CASSSDPRYEQYF. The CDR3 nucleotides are TGTGCCAGCAGCTCCGACCCGCGGTACGAGCAGTACTTC.

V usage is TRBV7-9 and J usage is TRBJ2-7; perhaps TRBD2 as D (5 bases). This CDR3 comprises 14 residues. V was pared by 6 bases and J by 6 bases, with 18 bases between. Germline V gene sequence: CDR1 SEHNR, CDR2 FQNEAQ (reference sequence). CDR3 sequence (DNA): TGTGCCAGCAGTAGGGAGTCTAATAAAGGCGAGCAGTACTTC. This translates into CASSRESNKGEQYF.